This record concerns one T cell receptor (beta chain) sequence. The antigen remains unidentified. The data stem from a study of cytomegalovirus exposure and HLA in healthy donors. Study results and caveats: The study listed approximately 160 cytomegalovirus-associated TCR beta chains. Rare TCR sequences dominated, though some public TCRs recurred in many donors. Reports credit the classifier with highly specific, highly sensitive diagnosis of cytomegalovirus status.

CDR1 and CDR2 from the germline V gene are MGHRA and YSYEKL. This CDR3 has 15 amino acids. Trimming cost V 2 bases and J 4 bases; bases outside gene matches: 8. Data came from immunoSEQ multiplex PCR; TCRdb stores just in-frame clones and leaves some out. The repertoire has about 120,000 clones, roughly nine tenths of them found once; the top ten carry 4.4%. This chain uses TRBV4-1 with TRBJ2-7; 7 nucleotides line up with TRBD1. The sequence came from a man younger than 35 in good health and CMV-seropositive. What was sequenced was PBMCs. DNA of the CDR3: TGCGCCAGCAGCCAACGACAGGGCAGGGTTTACGAGCAGTACTTC. It translates to CASSQRQGRVYEQYF.